The 20 T cell receptor beta chains presented below share a single source sample, sequenced in a study of blood T cell repertoires in COVID-19. Here immunoSEQ multiplex PCR was the method, and the copy in TCRdb shows in-frame clones only, minus some. The sample yields about 89,000 clones, about 91% seen once. The source material was peripheral blood. These receptors were taken from a human donor with active COVID-19. The donor label of this sample is uncertain.

With respect to this clone: Mismatch with germline at one junction end may stem from a read error. The rearrangement joins TRBV6-2 or TRBV6-3 to TRBJ1-2; 9 nucleotides agree with TRBD1. CDR1 is MNHEY, CDR2 SVGEGT, per germline. The length of the CDR3 is 14 residues. The CDR3 loop is CASSYATDRDREVF. The CDR3 DNA follows: TGTGCCAGCAGTTACGCTACGGACAGGGACAGGGAAGTTTTC.

This chain connects TRBV6-6 to TRBJ1-1, with 8 bases matching TRBD1. V trimming: 6 bases; J trimming: 3 bases; junction bases outside the gene matches: 9. The CDR3 is made up of 15 amino acids. The germline CDR1 and CDR2 sequences are MNHNY and SVGAGI (reference sequence). The CDR3 DNA sequence: TGTGCCAGCAGGGGCGTAGACAGGGGAGACACTGAAGCTTTCTTT. Residues: CASRGVDRGDTEAFF.

The chain is built from TRBV14 and TRBJ1-3; the match to TRBD1 covers 7 bases. Unmatched junction bases numbered 3, after V lost 4 bases and J lost 0 bases. The CDR3 is 15 residues long. Germline V gives CDR1 SGHDN, CDR2 FVKESK. As DNA, the CDR3 is TGTGCCAGCAGCCGGAGACAGGGCTCTGGAAACACCATATATTTT. Translating gives CASSRRQGSGNTIYF.

The rearrangement links TRBV7-9 to TRBJ1-5, with D perhaps TRBD1 (5 bases). The CDR3 sequence is 12 residues long. Per the germline V gene, CDR1 is SEHNR and CDR2 is FQNEAQ (reference sequence). V was cut by 4 bases and J by 4 bases, with 5 bases left in between. The CDR3 loop is CASSSGNQPQHF. Written as DNA, the CDR3 is TGTGCCAGCAGCTCAGGGAATCAGCCCCAGCATTTT.

CDR3 protein: CATSIGVPGETQYF. Written as DNA, the CDR3 is TGTGCCACCAGCATAGGGGTACCGGGAGAGACCCAGTACTTC. The chain joins TRBV19 to TRBJ2-5, with D possibly TRBD1 on 5 matching bases. This CDR3 has 14 amino acids. Per the germline V gene, CDR1 is LNHDA and CDR2 is SQIVND (reference sequence). Trimming left V 10 bases short and J 4 bases short, with 19 bases between.

CDR3 loop: CASSSPGQGPTEAFF. The CDR3 nucleotides are TGTGCCAGCAGCTCACCGGGACAGGGGCCCACTGAAGCTTTCTTT. The chain joins TRBV9 to TRBJ1-1, with 10 bases identical to TRBD1. Germline CDR1 is SGDLS and CDR2 is YYNGEE. The J segment lost 4 bases and the V segment lost 4 bases, leaving 7 bases of the junction unmatched. The CDR3 contains 15 residues. Using reference TRBV9 and TRBJ1-1 for the parts outside the CDR3, the full variable domain is DSGVTQTPKHLITATGQRVTLRCSPRSGDLSVYWYQQSLDQGLQFLIQYYNGEERAKGNILERFSAQQFPDLHSELNLSSLELGDSALYFCASSSPGQGPTEAFFGQGTRLTVV.

V and J are TRBV5-1 and TRBJ1-1; the D is unclear. The CDR3 is made up of 16 amino acids. Trimming pared 3 bases from V and 0 bases from J, leaving 15 bases between. Germline-derived CDR1 and CDR2 are SGHRS and YFSETQ. CDR3 loop: CASSSGFSGLNTEAFF. CDR3 nucleotides: TGCGCCAGCAGCTCCGGCTTCTCGGGATTGAACACTGAAGCTTTCTTT.

The chain carries TRBV19 and TRBJ2-5, with a tentative D call TRBD1 (6 bases). CDR3 size: 15 residues. Germline lookup yields CDR1 LNHDA and CDR2 SQIVND (reference sequence). Trimming cost V 5 bases and J 0 bases, with 13 bases left between them. The CDR3 here is CASSARDRYQETQYF. CDR3 sequence (DNA): TGTGCCAGTAGTGCCCGAGACAGGTACCAAGAGACCCAGTACTTC.

V usage is TRBV7-6 and J usage is TRBJ2-1; 10 nucleotides line up with TRBD1. Unmatched junction bases numbered 3, after V lost 3 bases and J lost 4 bases. Germline-derived CDR1 and CDR2 are SGHVS and FNYEAQ. The CDR3 is 15 amino acids. CDR3 amino acids: CASSFGQGGYNEQFF. In DNA, the CDR3 is TGTGCCAGCAGCTTTGGACAGGGGGGTTACAATGAGCAGTTCTTC.

The rearrangement joins TRBV28 to TRBJ2-7; 7 bases fit TRBD1. V shed 9 bases and J 1 base; nucleotides not matched to a gene: 6. The CDR3 runs 13 residues. The germline gives CDR1 MDHEN, CDR2 SYDVKM. CDR3 loop: CASETGSSYEQYF. CDR3 DNA sequence: TGTGCCAGTGAGACAGGGTCTTCCTACGAGCAGTACTTC.

This rearrangement joins TRBV5-6 to TRBJ2-2, with a tentative D call TRBD1 (6 bases). The CDR3 spans 14 residues. Trimming removed 4 bases from V and 6 bases from J, with 13 bases in between. CDR1 SGHDT and CDR2 YYEEEE come from the germline V gene. CDR3 DNA sequence: TGTGCCAGCAGCCAAGGACAGAGGGCCGGGGAGCTGTTTTTT. Its protein is CASSQGQRAGELFF.

V gene TRBV25-1 combines with J gene TRBJ2-7, with D unresolved. The germline gives CDR1 MGHDK, CDR2 SYGVNS. Trimming shortened V by 2 bases and J by 3 bases, and 11 bases separated the two germline ends. CDR3 size: 14 residues. Written as DNA, the CDR3 is TGTGCCAGCAGTGAACGGTCCCATAGCTACGAGCAGTACTTC. This encodes CASSERSHSYEQYF.

CDR3: CASTTGTSGGQGDEQFF. The CDR3 region has the DNA TGCGCCAGCACCACCGGGACTAGCGGGGGCCAGGGGGATGAGCAGTTCTTC. J is TRBJ2-1 and V is TRBV4-1; 14 positions match TRBD2. The length of the CDR3 is 17 residues. J lost 8 bases, V lost 7 bases, and 13 bases had no gene match. Germline V gene lookup returns CDR1 MGHRA and CDR2 YSYEKL.

The chain employs TRBV6-5 and TRBJ1-2; 8 bases agree with TRBD1. The trim removed 6 bases at V and 4 bases at J, leaving 4 bases unmatched. There are 13 residues in the CDR3. In germline, CDR1 is MNHEY, CDR2 SVGAGI. The CDR3 DNA reads TGTGCCAGCAGCCGACAGGGGTCCTATGGCTACACCTTC. Amino acid sequence: CASSRQGSYGYTF.

CDR3 loop: CASSQFHEQFF. CDR3 DNA: TGTGCCAGCAGCCAATTCCATGAGCAGTTCTTC. The chain carries TRBV7-9 and TRBJ2-1; D is unresolved. The ends were cut back, 5 bases at V and 8 bases at J, with 7 bases in the middle. This CDR3 region has 11 residues. Germline CDR1 and CDR2: SEHNR and FQNEAQ (reference sequence).

This clone turned up a few times. The chain employs TRBV4-1 and TRBJ1-5; D is unresolved. V was clipped by 3 bases and J by 7 bases, with 16 bases between them. The CDR3 length is 15 residues. Germline CDR1 reads MGHRA; CDR2 reads YSYEKL. Written as DNA, the CDR3 is TGCGCCAGCAGCCACCTGCCTGAGGGTGGACAGCCCCAGCATTTT. It yields the protein CASSHLPEGGQPQHF.

The V call is TRBV6-5, the J call TRBJ1-2, with TRBD1 matching 7 bases. The ends lost 2 bases at V and 8 bases at J; junction bases unmatched: 8. The CDR3 is 14 residues long. CDR1 is MNHEY, CDR2 SVGAGI, per germline. CDR3 sequence reads: CASSYATGVGGYTF. The CDR3 region has the DNA TGTGCCAGCAGTTACGCCACAGGGGTCGGGGGCTACACCTTC.

V usage is TRBV18 and J usage is TRBJ2-1; D gene unclear. V lost 5 bases and J 9 bases, leaving 14 bases between the germline ends. Germline-derived CDR1 and CDR2 are KGHSH and LQKENI. The CDR3 is 13 amino acids. CDR3 bases: TGTGCCAGCTCAGACTCGCAAGGCGGTGAGCAGTTCTTC. It yields the protein CASSDSQGGEQFF. The full variable domain, completed using reference TRBV18 and TRBJ2-1, is NAGVMQNPRHLVRRRGQEARLRCSPMKGHSHVYWYRQLPEEGLKFMVYLQKENIIDESGMPKERFSAEFPKEGPSILRIQQVVRGDSAAYFCASSDSQGGEQFFGPGTRLTVL.

The rearrangement links TRBV4-2 to TRBJ1-3; D perhaps matches TRBD1 (5 bases). Germline CDR1 LGHNA, CDR2 YNFKEQ. There are 21 residues in the CDR3. Trimming took 0 bases from V and 0 from J, leaving 24 bases between them. The CDR3 loop reads CASSQERVGQGRITSGNTIYF. The CDR3 DNA sequence: TGTGCCAGCAGCCAAGAAAGGGTCGGGCAGGGCAGAATAACCTCTGGAAACACCATATATTTT.

The chain uses TRBV5-5 and TRBJ2-2; D remains unclear. The CDR3 has 14 amino acids. The V gene lost 3 bases and the J gene lost 3 bases, with 9 bases spanning the gap. Germline CDR1 reads SGHKS; CDR2 reads YYEKEE (reference sequence). CDR3 residues: CASSSGSHTGELFF. For the CDR3, the DNA is TGTGCCAGCAGCTCCGGGTCCCACACCGGGGAGCTGTTTTTT.